This paragraph covers one T cell receptor beta chain sequence. This sample is drawn from a study of shared clonotypes between healthy human individuals. Data came from immunoSEQ multiplex PCR; TCRdb stores just in-frame clones and leaves some out. Of about 2,200,000 clones in the sample, under 95% were seen once. The CDR3 length is 14 residues. Trimming removed 5 bases from V and 4 bases from J, with 14 bases in between. Germline CDR1 reads MNHEY; CDR2 reads SMNVEV (reference sequence). CD8 cells classed as naive were CD45RO-negative and positively selected for CCR7, excluding terminally differentiated effector memory CD45RA+ cells.

This chain links TRBV27 with TRBJ1-2; a possible D gene is TRBD1 (6 bases). This TCR derives from a young man in good health. Some clones in this sample may be carry-over from other donors' samples. Sequencing was done on a sample of naive CD8+ T cells from PBMCs. CDR3 bases: TGTGCCAGCAGTACCTACAGGGATTTCTATGGCTACACCTTC. It codes for CASSTYRDFYGYTF.